Listed here is a single T cell receptor beta chain. No cognate antigen has been identified for it. Per-base qualities were not stored, and no clone one base away is much larger. The sample is drawn from a study of radiotherapy plus CTLA-4 blockade in lung cancer (dated by TCRdb to about 2018). A note on the overall study: Among the enrolled patients, about 19% had an objective response, and 31% reached disease control.

The library was generated by the immunoSEQ multiplex PCR assay. The table was pulled from immuneACCESS by TCRdb, which kept in-frame rearrangements only. Such tables lose some clones; where checked, under half of the loss comes from unresolved V genes, and the rest has no known cause. For this sample the table gives roughly 98,000 clones, of which about 83% were detected only once. Just over 14% of the sample goes to the ten largest clones. The germline V gene sets CDR1 to MDHEN and CDR2 to SYDVKM. The CDR3 sequence holds 15 residues, the cysteine and phenylalanine included. Of the read, only the CDR3 DNA is kept; its 45 bases are in frame from base 1. V trim: 4 bases; J trim: 9 bases; unmatched bases: 11. In this study, focal radiation therapy paired with CTLA-4 blockade (ipilimumab) was tested in patients who had chemo-refractory metastatic non-small-cell lung cancer. The study at large found these results: After treatment with radiotherapy and ipilimumab, TCR clones that originated in tumors expanded in peripheral blood. The strongest predictors of response, as reported, were early dynamic changes in blood T cell clones along with a rise in serum interferon-beta after radiation.

Sequences were derived from peripheral blood, sampled from a patient treated with radiotherapy plus ipilimumab. Recombination joined TRBV28 with TRBJ2-7; TRBD1 aligns with 11 central bases. The clonotype comes from a human donor with non-small cell lung cancer that progressed on radiotherapy plus ipilimumab. Here is the DNA: TGTGCCAGCAGTTCCCCGGGACAGGGGGTGACTGGGCAGTACTTC. It codes for CASSSPGQGVTGQYF.